Each of the 10 T cell receptor beta chains below was sequenced from the same sample in a study of technical replicates of blood from several donors. Sequencing was performed with immunoSEQ multiplex PCR; in TCRdb, only in-frame clones are kept and a portion is missing. The table has over 60,000 clones, 93% seen once; the top ten hold about 0.26%. The sequencing input was T cells isolated from PBMCs. The source is a human donor in good health.

Only a few counts were recorded for this clone. The chain couples TRBV6-1 to TRBJ2-7; D not certain. CDR1 and CDR2 (germline): MNHNS, SASEGT. This CDR3 is built from 13 residues. V lost 6 bases to trimming and J lost 6 bases, with 15 bases between them. The CDR3 DNA follows: TGTGCCAGCAGAGGAGTCCGATTGCTCGAGCAGTACTTC. Its translation is CASRGVRLLEQYF.

V is TRBV27 and J is TRBJ1-5, with no clear D. The V gene's germline CDR1 is MNHEY and CDR2 SMNVEV (reference sequence). V was shortened by 3 bases and J by 6 bases, with 9 bases between the two germline ends. The CDR3 is 13 residues long. The CDR3 sequence: CASSFGHSQPQHF. The CDR3 nucleotides read TGTGCCAGCAGTTTTGGCCACAGTCAGCCCCAGCATTTT.

V is TRBV6-5 and J is TRBJ1-2; 8 nucleotides line up with TRBD1. The CDR3 totals 13 residues. Looked up from germline, CDR1 is MNHEY and CDR2 is SVGAGI. The V segment lost 7 bases and the J segment 4 bases; nucleotides outside the gene matches: 5. This CDR3 is CASNPGGVYGYTF. The CDR3 nucleotides read TGTGCCAGCAACCCAGGGGGCGTCTATGGCTACACCTTC.

This clone appeared once. This sequence joins TRBV7-9 and TRBJ1-3; D gene ambiguous. The V end lost 5 bases, the J end lost 8 bases, and 10 bases lay between the germline ends. Germline CDR1 and CDR2: SEHNR and FQNEAQ (reference sequence). The CDR3 sequence is 12 residues long. CDR3 DNA sequence: TGTGCCAGCAGCCCCGACTCGGACACCATATATTTT. It specifies CASSPDSDTIYF.

This clone was counted only a few times. The chain employs TRBV5-1 and TRBJ1-5; TRBD1 agrees at 9 bases. V shed 4 bases and J 1 base; nucleotides not matched to a gene: 3. In germline, CDR1 is SGHRS, CDR2 YFSETQ. There are 15 residues in the CDR3. The chain's CDR3 is CASSAGTGSNQPQHF. The CDR3 nucleotides are TGCGCCAGCAGCGCAGGGACAGGGAGCAATCAGCCCCAGCATTTT.

This chain joins TRBV5-1 and TRBJ1-1; the D is unclear. This CDR3 is built from 14 residues. Trimming stripped 4 bases from V and 1 base from J, with 11 bases between. Germline CDR1 and CDR2: SGHRS and YFSETQ. The CDR3 sequence: CASSIAGKNTEAFF. The CDR3 DNA follows: TGCGCCAGCAGCATCGCCGGGAAGAACACTGAAGCTTTCTTT.

V usage is TRBV4-1 and J usage is TRBJ2-7; 8 nucleotides agree with TRBD2. This CDR3 has 17 residues. Germline CDR1 and CDR2: MGHRA and YSYEKL. With 4 bases clipped from V and 4 bases from J, the junction kept 15 bases outside the gene matches. Here the CDR3 reads CASSRVAGTGGSYEQYF. Here the CDR3 DNA reads TGCGCCAGCAGCCGGGTTGCGGGAACGGGGGGGTCTTACGAGCAGTACTTC.

This clone showed up just once. V and J are TRBV10-3 and TRBJ2-5, with D maybe TRBD1 (5 bases). CDR1 and CDR2 from the germline V gene are ENHRY and SYGVKD. The V gene lost 5 bases and the J gene lost 4 bases, with 14 bases spanning the gap. The CDR3 sequence is 14 residues long. CDR3 loop: CAISRQSAVETQYF. The DNA for the CDR3 is TGTGCCATCAGTAGACAGTCAGCTGTAGAGACCCAGTACTTC.

The rearrangement links TRBV7-8 to TRBJ2-1, with D perhaps TRBD1 (6 bases). This CDR3 spans 16 amino acids. From germline, CDR1 is SGHVS and CDR2 FQNEAQ. V was clipped by 5 bases and J by 2 bases, with 16 bases between them. This chain's CDR3 is CASSVRDKTAYNEQFF. The CDR3 DNA is TGTGCCAGCAGCGTAAGGGACAAGACGGCCTACAATGAGCAGTTCTTC.

The rearrangement links TRBV5-1 to TRBJ1-2; unclear D gene. CDR3 length equals 13 residues. Looked up from germline, CDR1 is SGHRS and CDR2 is YFSETQ. V was pared by 4 bases and J by 4 bases, with 11 bases between. The CDR3 region has the DNA TGCGCCAGCAGCCCGAATGCCGGCTATGGCTACACCTTC. Its protein product is CASSPNAGYGYTF.